The source of this T cell receptor (beta chain) is a study of Graves' ophthalmopathy and Graves' hyperthyroidism. About the research overall: Peripheral blood collection took place at initial diagnosis, before any treatment.

This clonotype was seen a handful of times. Its specificity is not known. Serum thyroxine and TRAb, along with clinical symptoms, thyroid ultrasound and orbital computed tomography, were what diagnosis relied on. General study findings and limits: Ophthalmopathy was separated from stable hyperthyroidism by a 13-signature model with roughly 91% sensitivity and 81.08% specificity. Blood shared most expanded thyroid clonotypes above 0.001 frequency.

Beta-chain TCR CDR3 regions were amplified from RNA transcripts. HTBI primers were used in a first-round RT-PCR, which preceded a second-round multiplex PCR. TCRdb independently ran MiXCR on the multiplex PCR reads; one entry per CDR3 protein. The sample holds 300,000 to 500,000 distinct CDR3 sequences, approximately 15% seen once. This receptor was obtained from a woman under 30 with stable Graves' hyperthyroidism. The specimen sequenced was peripheral blood.

The CDR3 loop is CASSLEGRGLSGYTF. CDR3 nucleotide sequence: TGTGCCAGCAGCTTAGAGGGTCGGGGGTTAAGTGGCTACACCTTC. The chain couples TRBV7-8 to TRBJ1-2; maybe TRBD1 (5 bases). Trimming shortened V by 1 base and J by 7 bases, and 16 bases separated the two germline ends. Per germline, CDR1 SGHVS and CDR2 FQNEAQ. The CDR3 length is 15 residues.